These T cell receptor beta chains were read from a single sample in a study of radiation and T cells in renal cell carcinoma. Method: immunoSEQ multiplex PCR; TCRdb's copy keeps in-frame clones and lacks some. This table has around 170,000 clones, about 85% appearing once. The sequenced sample was blood, obtained from a patient whose treatment included radiotherapy and nephrectomy. These TCRs come from a woman between 50 and 59 years old with renal cell carcinoma. The CDR3 runs from the conserved cysteine through the conserved F or W. A D gene is named only where the DNA matches it firmly. Clone size is shown for a subset of rows, as once, few, many or a class of expanded clone.

. . TRBJ2-3 TRBV7-8 CASSRGGARRHTDTQYF TGTGCCAGCAGCCGGGGAGGTGCGCGGCGTCACACAGATACGCAGTATTTT
. . TRBJ1-5 TRBV2 CASSEGSYQPQHF TGTGCCAGCAGTGAAGGGTCGTATCAGCCCCAGCATTTT
. . TRBJ1-6 TRBV6-5 CASSYSRSPPLHF TGTGCCAGCAGTTACTCGAGATCCCCACCCCTCCACTTT
TRBD1 . TRBJ2-1 TRBV7-8 CASSVGTAFYNEQFF TGTGCCAGCAGCGTAGGGACAGCCTTTTACAATGAGCAGTTCTTC
. . TRBJ1-6 TRBV11-2 CASSPGRVINSPLHF TGTGCCAGCAGCCCGGGGCGGGTTATTAATTCACCCCTCCACTTT
. . TRBJ1-4 TRBV6-5 CASSYSGVGEKLFF TGTGCCAGCAGTTATTCGGGGGTGGGGGAAAAACTGTTTTTT
. once TRBJ1-5 TRBV7-2 CASSFRGSNQPQHF TGTGCCAGCAGCTTTAGGGGGAGCAATCAGCCCCAGCATTTT
. . TRBJ1-2 TRBV28 CASSLWDYGYTF TGTGCCAGCAGTTTGTGGGACTATGGCTACACCTTC
TRBD2 . TRBJ2-1 TRBV7-2 CASSTLAGSYNEQFF TGTGCCAGCAGCACCCTAGCGGGCTCCTACAATGAGCAGTTCTTC
TRBD1 . TRBJ1-5 TRBV19 CASRRGQGAGEPQHF TGTGCCAGTAGGCGGGGACAGGGGGCAGGGGAGCCCCAGCATTTT
. . TRBJ1-5 TRBV6-1 CASYETYLNQPQHF TGTGCCAGCTATGAAACATACCTCAATCAGCCCCAGCATTTT
. . TRBJ1-1 TRBV5-1 CASSPTTGNTEAFF TGCGCCAGCAGCCCGACGACAGGGAACACTGAAGCTTTCTTT
TRBD1 . TRBJ1-3 TRBV7-2 CASSQGGQGMVGNTIYF TGTGCCAGCAGCCAGGGGGGACAGGGGATGGTTGGAAACACCATATATTTT
TRBD1 . TRBJ2-7 TRBV7-2 CASSSDRGRREQYF TGTGCCAGCAGCTCGGACAGGGGACGGCGAGAGCAGTACTTC
. . TRBJ1-1 TRBV11-3 CASSLDSVNTEAFF TGTGCCAGCAGCTTAGATAGCGTGAACACTGAAGCTTTCTTT
. . TRBJ2-3 TRBV29-1 CSVEGSTDTQYF TGCAGCGTTGAGGGCAGCACAGATACGCAGTATTTT
. . TRBJ2-4 TRBV30 CAWSPGQTNVAKNIQYF TGTGCCTGGAGTCCAGGACAGACTAATGTGGCCAAAAACATTCAGTACTTC
. . TRBJ1-1 TRBV6-5 CASIKATNTEAFF TGTGCCAGCATAAAAGCGACTAACACTGAAGCTTTCTTT
. . TRBJ1-2 TRBV7-9 CASSPPGVVFPNYGYTF TGTGCCAGCAGCCCCCCAGGGGTAGTTTTCCCCAACTATGGCTACACCTTC
. . TRBJ1-1 TRBV28 CASSFHRGVDTEAFF TGTGCCAGCAGTTTTCACCGGGGGGTTGACACTGAAGCTTTCTTT
TRBD2 . TRBJ2-1 TRBV18 CASSPGGTRPLRSFF TGTGCCAGCTCACCGGGGGGGACTAGACCTCTTAGGTCGTTCTTC
TRBD1 . TRBJ2-6 TRBV6-7 CASRDRAGANVLTF TGTGCCAGCAGAGACAGGGCTGGGGCCAACGTCCTGACTTTC
. . TRBJ2-2 TRBV19 CASLQGGAGRAGELFF TGTGCCAGCCTCCAGGGGGGCGCGGGTAGGGCCGGGGAGCTGTTTTTT